These 3 T cell receptor beta chains originate from one sample sequenced in a study of Ad26.COV2.S vaccination and SARS-CoV-2 variants. Described treatment: some 20 received Ad26.COV2.S at low or high dose, single or two shots; 5 received placebo; per-sample allocation not given. Sampling happened 63 days after the first vaccine or placebo injection. Method: immunoSEQ multiplex PCR; TCRdb's copy keeps in-frame clones and lacks some. In the table there are some 500,000 clones, 89% of which are singletons. Sequencing used peripheral blood, obtained in a trial of Ad26.COV2.S vaccine versus placebo. These TCRs come from a person between 18 and 65 years old who received the Ad26.COV2.S COVID-19 vaccine or a placebo.

V and J are TRBV27 and TRBJ2-6; D is unclear. Trimming left V 3 bases short and J 0 bases short, with 12 bases between. There are 17 residues in the CDR3. Germline values: CDR1 MNHEY, CDR2 SMNVEV (reference sequence). The DNA of the CDR3 is TGTGCCAGCAGTTTCCTACCGACTGTCTCTGGGGCCAACGTCCTGACTTTC. Its translation is CASSFLPTVSGANVLTF. The full variable domain, its missing parts supplied by reference TRBV27 and TRBJ2-6, is EAQVTQNPRYLITVTGKKLTVTCSQNMNHEYMSWYRQDPGLGLRQIYYSMNVEVTDKGDVPEGYKVSRKEKRNFPLILESPSPNQTSLYFCASSFLPTVSGANVLTFGAGSRLTVL.

A remark on this clone: In the same sample, other DNA sequences code for this CDR3. V is TRBV3-1 (or the pseudogene TRBV3-2) and J is TRBJ1-2, with 7 bases fitting TRBD1. Trimming at V came to 0 bases and at J to 4 bases, leaving 5 bases not matched to a gene. Germline V lookup: CDR1 LGHDT, CDR2 YNNKEL (reference sequence). The CDR3 consists of 15 residues. CDR3 sequence reads: CASSQDGGGGYGYTF. The CDR3 DNA reads TGTGCCAGCAGCCAAGATGGAGGGGGCGGCTATGGCTACACCTTC.

The V and J genes are TRBV7-2 and TRBJ2-3; 11 bases agree with TRBD2. Germline CDR1 reads SGHTA; CDR2 reads FQGNSA. This CDR3 comprises 16 residues. V trimming: 1 base; J trimming: 3 bases; junction bases outside the gene matches: 3. The CDR3 coding sequence is TGTGCCAGCAGCTTAGAACTAGCGGGAGAGACAGATACGCAGTATTTT. Encoded protein: CASSLELAGETDTQYF.